Listed below are T cell receptor beta chains from one sample, sequenced in a study of long-term antiretroviral therapy in people with HIV. TCRdb's copy holds only in-frame clones and misses some; the assay was immunoSEQ multiplex PCR. The sample contains 30,000 to 35,000 clones, over 70% of which appear only once. Sample: unsorted PBMCs, taken 3.1 years after starting antiretroviral therapy. The receptors originated from a woman aged 45-65 years with HIV. Each CDR3 is given with its conserved first and last residue. A D gene is named only where the DNA matches it firmly. Clone size is shown for a subset of rows, as once, few, many or a class of expanded clone.

V	J	D	size	DNA	CDR3
TRBV9	TRBJ2-5	.	.	TGTGCCAGCAGCGAATATAGGGGGGAGTGGGAGACCCAGTACTTC	CASSEYRGEWETQYF
TRBV4-2	TRBJ2-1	TRBD2	.	TGTGCCAGCAGCCAAGCGCGGGCGGGGGGGCCGACTCACAATGAGCAGTTCTTC	CASSQARAGGPTHNEQFF
TRBV7-8	TRBJ2-2	TRBD2	few	TGTGCCAGCAGCTTAGGCCCCCGTACTAGCGCGGGCGGGGAGCTGTTTTTT	CASSLGPRTSAGGELFF
TRBV7-2	TRBJ1-3	.	.	TGTGCCAGCAGCGTAGCGGGACGGGCAGGTACCATATATTTT	CASSVAGRAGTIYF
TRBV27	TRBJ2-1	.	.	TGTGCCAGCAGTTTTAGGGGGTACAATGAGCAGTTCTTC	CASSFRGYNEQFF
TRBV11-2	TRBJ2-1	TRBD1	.	TGTGCCAGCAGCCCCCGGGACAGAGTCAATGAGCAGTTCTTC	CASSPRDRVNEQFF
TRBV9	TRBJ1-1	.	.	TGTGCCAGCAGCGTAGTACCAGGGATTGGAGCTTTCTTT	CASSVVPGIGAFF
TRBV12-5	TRBJ1-6	TRBD1	.	TGTGCTAGTGGTTTGACAGGGGGTTCACCCCTCCACTTT	CASGLTGGSPLHF
TRBV7-9	TRBJ2-7	.	.	TGTGCCAGCAGCGCGATACCTTACGAGCAGTACTTC	CASSAIPYEQYF
TRBV2	TRBJ1-2	.	.	TGTGCCAGCAGTGTTCGGGCAGGGGATGGCTACACCTTC	CASSVRAGDGYTF
TRBV15	TRBJ1-6	.	.	TGTGCCACCAGCAGAGATAAGGGTGCTGACTCACCCCTCCACTTT	CATSRDKGADSPLHF
TRBV19	TRBJ1-6	.	.	TGTGCCAGTAGTTTCGCGGGAGTTGTGAATTCACCCCTCCACTTT	CASSFAGVVNSPLHF
TRBV4-1	TRBJ1-4	.	.	TGCGCCAGCAGCCAAGTTGAAAAGGGCCTCGGAAAACTGTTTTTT	CASSQVEKGLGKLFF
TRBV27	TRBJ2-3	TRBD2	.	TGTGCCAGCAGTTCCCGTCTACTAGCGGGGAGCACAGATACGCAGTATTTT	CASSSRLLAGSTDTQYF
TRBV6-6	TRBJ1-6	.	.	TGTGCCAGCAGTTCCGGGACTGGGGGGGCGCGATCACCCCTCCACTTT	CASSSGTGGARSPLHF
TRBV13	TRBJ1-2	TRBD1	.	TGTGCCAGCCGCCTGACAGGGGACGACTATGGCTACACCTTC	CASRLTGDDYGYTF
TRBV15	TRBJ1-2	.	.	TGTGCCACCCTTACTGCCGGGACATTGAACTATGGCTACACCTTC	CATLTAGTLNYGYTF
TRBV2	TRBJ1-2	TRBD1	few	TGTGCCAGCAGTGTGGGGACAGCTTATGGCTACACCTTC	CASSVGTAYGYTF
TRBV12-1	TRBJ1-5	.	.	TGTGCCAGCAGCTTAACTCAGGGGGCAAGGCCCCAGCATTTT	CASSLTQGARPQHF
TRBV7-3	TRBJ2-6	.	few	TGTGCCAGCAGCTTAACGGGTGGGGCCAACGTCCTGACTTTC	CASSLTGGANVLTF
TRBV5-1	TRBJ2-3	.	.	TGCGCCAGCGGGTGGGGCACAGATACGCAGTATTTT	CASGWGTDTQYF
TRBV5-6	TRBJ2-3	.	.	TGTGCCAGCGGTCGTCTTGGAACGCAGTATTTT	CASGRLGTQYF
TRBV9	TRBJ2-5	TRBD2	.	TGTGCCAGCAGCGTAGGTGTCGGGGGGGCCGGTACTTTGGAGACCCAGTACTTC	CASSVGVGGAGTLETQYF
TRBV5-5	TRBJ1-2	.	.	TGTGCCAGCAGCTGGACAGAGAACTATGGCTACACCTTC	CASSWTENYGYTF
TRBV7-9	TRBJ2-1	.	.	TGTGCCAGCAGCTTAGACGGGAGCTCCTACAATGAGCAGTTCTTC	CASSLDGSSYNEQFF
TRBV6-1	TRBJ1-1	TRBD1	once	TGTGCCAGCAGTGAAGCGAGGGGGCGATGGAACACTGAAGCTTTCTTT	CASSEARGRWNTEAFF
TRBV20-1	TRBJ1-1	.	.	TGCAGTGCGCGGGGAGGGAGTGAAGCTTTCTTT	CSARGGSEAFF
TRBV4-1	TRBJ2-3	.	.	TGCGCCAGCAGCCTTGGGACTGACTATAGCACAGATACGCAGTATTTT	CASSLGTDYSTDTQYF
TRBV7-3	TRBJ2-3	.	.	TGTGCCAGCAGCCCCGGGCCCTATGCGACAGATACGCAGTATTTT	CASSPGPYATDTQYF
TRBV4-1	TRBJ1-2	TRBD1	.	TGCGCCAGCAGCCAAGATCCCCCAGGGGGCTATGGCTACACCTTC	CASSQDPPGGYGYTF
TRBV6-1	TRBJ1-5	TRBD1	.	TGTGCCAGCAGTGAGCAGACAGGGAATCAGCCCCAGCATTTT	CASSEQTGNQPQHF
TRBV20-1	TRBJ2-1	.	.	TGCAGTGCCGCGTGGGAAGGTGAGCAGTTCTTC	CSAAWEGEQFF
TRBV7-9	TRBJ2-6	.	.	TGTGCCAGCGCCCTCAATCGAGTATCTGGGGCCAACGTCCTGACTTTC	CASALNRVSGANVLTF
TRBV6-1	TRBJ1-2	.	medium-sized	TGTGCCAGCAGTATCGCCAGGGTGGGCTATGGCTACACCTTC	CASSIARVGYGYTF
TRBV6-1	TRBJ1-2	.	.	TGTGCCAGCAGTGAAGCGTTTGGGGTTGGCTACACCTTC	CASSEAFGVGYTF
TRBV27	TRBJ2-1	.	.	TGTGCCAGCAGTCTCGACAGGCCGAGCTCCTACAATGAGCAGTTCTTC	CASSLDRPSSYNEQFF
TRBV10-3	TRBJ2-2	TRBD2	.	TGTGCCACGAGGACTAGCGGGGGGACGAACACCGGGGAGCTGTTTTTT	CATRTSGGTNTGELFF
TRBV7-9	TRBJ2-7	TRBD1	medium-sized	TGTGCCAGCAGCCCCAGACAGGGCTACGAGCAGTACTTC	CASSPRQGYEQYF
TRBV5-4	TRBJ1-2	TRBD1	.	TGTGCCAGCAGCGGCGGGACAGGGATCATTTACCTTTATGGCTACACCTTC	CASSGGTGIIYLYGYTF
TRBV5-8	TRBJ2-7	.	.	TGTGCCAGCAGCTTTACAGGGTACGAGCAGTACTTC	CASSFTGYEQYF
TRBV5-1	TRBJ1-1	.	few	TGCGCCAGCAGCTTGGAGGGCAGCGTGAACACTGAAGCTTTCTTT	CASSLEGSVNTEAFF
TRBV7-9	TRBJ2-2	.	.	TGTGCCAGCAGCTTAGGCCAGGTCGGGGAGCTGTTTTTT	CASSLGQVGELFF
TRBV2	TRBJ1-6	.	.	TGTGCCAGCAGTGAAGCGGACGGGTTGCGCTCACCCCTCCACTTT	CASSEADGLRSPLHF
TRBV6-5	TRBJ2-3	.	.	TGTGCCAGCTCATTTCGGGCTAGCACAGATACGCAGTATTTT	CASSFRASTDTQYF
TRBV5-6	TRBJ1-3	.	.	TGTGCCAGCAGCTGGGACGCGAGCTCTGGAAACACCATATATTTT	CASSWDASSGNTIYF